A single sample is the source of the 5 T cell receptor beta chains below, sequenced in a study of blood T cell repertoires in COVID-19. Method: immunoSEQ multiplex PCR; TCRdb's copy keeps in-frame clones and lacks some. The sample includes fewer than 200,000 clones, around four fifths of them seen just once. The sequencing sample was made of peripheral blood. Receptor source: a man in his forties or fifties who had recovered from COVID-19.

The chain carries TRBV7-2 and TRBJ2-2, with 13 nucleotides matching TRBD2. Germline V lookup: CDR1 SGHTA, CDR2 FQGNSA. After removal of 0 bases from V and 1 base from J, the junction contained 5 bases not matched to a gene. The CDR3 covers 19 residues. CDR3 sequence: CASSLAKLAGGKNTGELFF. The CDR3 nucleotides are TGTGCCAGCAGCTTAGCGAAACTAGCGGGGGGGAAGAACACCGGGGAGCTGTTTTTT.

The CDR3 reads CASSLNGRENTQYF. The CDR3 region has the DNA TGTGCCAGCAGCTTAAACGGGAGGGAGAATACGCAGTATTTT. This rearrangement joins TRBV7-9 to TRBJ2-3; 8 bases map to TRBD2. In germline, CDR1 is SEHNR, CDR2 FQNEAQ (reference sequence). Trimming removed 2 bases from V and 7 bases from J; junction bases left unmatched: 5. The CDR3 contains 14 residues.

This clone occurred a few times. Within the sample, other DNA sequences also encode this same CDR3. This chain connects TRBV27 to TRBJ2-7; the D gene is possibly TRBD2 (5 bases). CDR1 is MNHEY and CDR2 is SMNVEV in the germline V gene (reference sequence). The CDR3 totals 11 residues. Trimming stripped 3 bases from V and 7 bases from J, with 7 bases between. The CDR3 sequence is CASSFRGEQYF. DNA of the CDR3: TGTGCCAGCAGTTTCCGAGGGGAGCAGTACTTC.

The chain links TRBV30 to TRBJ1-1; possible D gene TRBD1, 5 bases. V gave up 2 bases and J gave up 11 bases, with 18 bases separating them. Germline CDR1 GTSNPN, CDR2 SVGIG (reference sequence). The length of the CDR3 is 13 residues. CDR3 sequence reads: CAWSTPRGMRAFF. The CDR3 DNA follows: TGTGCCTGGAGTACTCCCCGGGGGATGAGGGCTTTCTTT. The whole variable domain, remainder taken from reference TRBV30 and TRBJ1-1, is SQTIHQWPATLVQPVGSPLSLECTVEGTSNPNLYWYRQAAGRGLQLLFYSVGIGQISSEVPQNLSASRPQDRQFILSSKKLLLSDSGFYLCAWSTPRGMRAFFGQGTRLTVV.

The V call is TRBV5-8, the J call TRBJ1-5, with D tentatively TRBD1 (6 bases). The CDR3 covers 17 residues. Germline V lookup: CDR1 SGHTS, CDR2 YDEGEE. The ends were cut back, 0 bases at V and 3 bases at J, with 16 bases in the middle. The CDR3 sequence: CASSLEQGRTPNQPQHF. The CDR3 bases are TGTGCCAGCAGCTTGGAACAGGGTAGGACCCCCAATCAGCCCCAGCATTTT.